Each of the 8 T cell receptor beta chains below was sequenced from the same sample in a study of regulatory T cells in long-lasting Graves disease. Construction of the TCR beta libraries employed iRepertoire HTBI primers in conjunction with Arm-PCR of CDR3 regions. TCRdb re-analysed the multiplex PCR reads in MiXCR, keeping a single row per CDR3 protein. Here the sample spans 390,000 or so distinct CDR3 sequences, around 23% being singletons. Time point defined: persistent/refractory GD, antithyroid drugs over 5 years with positive TRAb. After RNA was extracted from PBMCs, the TCR library was made from it. The sequences come from peripheral blood mononuclear cells (PBMCs), collected when the disease was refractory, from a patient treated with antithyroid drugs. The origin of the receptors is a woman aged 40 to 50 with Graves disease.

This clonotype was detected ten times or more. V usage is TRBV7-9 and J usage is TRBJ2-5; D uncertain. CDR3 length: 12 residues. The V gene lost 10 bases and the J gene lost 4 bases, with 13 bases spanning the gap. Germline loops: CDR1 SEHNR, CDR2 FQNEAQ (reference sequence). The chain's CDR3 is CAILDLGETQYF. The CDR3 DNA reads as TGTGCCATTCTGGATTTGGGAGAGACCCAGTACTTC.

This clonotype was detected a few times. This chain joins TRBV20-1 and TRBJ2-5, with TRBD2 matching 9 bases. Matching the DNA end better, TRBJ2-7 makes the J call doubtful. CDR1 and CDR2 (germline): DFQATT, SNEGSKA (reference sequence). The CDR3 runs 16 residues. The CDR3 nucleotides read TGCAGTGCTAGAGATAGGTCTAGCGGGGTCTCCTACGAGCAGTACTTC. Translating it yields CSARDRSSGVSYEQYF.

The table lists this clonotype with many counts. The chain links TRBV28 to TRBJ1-4; the D is unclear. The CDR3 length is 17 residues. V gave up 2 bases and J gave up 2 bases, with 15 bases separating them. Germline V gene lookup returns CDR1 MDHEN and CDR2 SYDVKM. The CDR3 region has the DNA TGTGCCAGCAGTTTAAGCGGCTTAACTGGGACTAATGAAAAACTGTTTTTT. It codes for CASSLSGLTGTNEKLFF.

The chain combines TRBV7-3 with TRBJ1-6; unclear D gene. CDR1 is SGHTA, CDR2 FQGTGA, per germline. The V gene lost 5 bases and the J gene lost 6 bases, with 11 bases spanning the gap. The CDR3 totals 14 residues. The CDR3 coding sequence is TGTGCCAGCAGCCCGGAAGACCTTAATTCACCCCTCCACTTT. Its protein is CASSPEDLNSPLHF.

This clonotype was detected ten times or more. This chain uses TRBV27 with TRBJ2-7, with TRBD1 matching 9 bases. Germline V CDR1 and CDR2: MNHEY, SMNVEV (reference sequence). This CDR3 region has 15 residues. V lost 4 bases, J lost 4 bases, and 8 bases stayed unmatched. Written as DNA, the CDR3 is TGTGCCAGCAGTTCAGGGGGACAGGGTTCGTACGAGCAGTACTTC. It yields the protein CASSSGGQGSYEQYF.

This clonotype was seen many times. The rearrangement links TRBV12-3 or TRBV12-4 to TRBJ1-3; D is uncertain. Trimming took 7 bases from V and 1 from J, leaving 11 bases between them. CDR3 length: 14 amino acids. CDR3 nucleotides: TGTGCCAGCACCCGACGCGGGTCTGGAAACACCATATATTTT. Translated: CASTRRGSGNTIYF.

This clonotype was seen at least ten times. The J gene is TRBJ2-7, the V gene TRBV6-1; D ambiguous. Germline-derived CDR1 and CDR2 are MNHNS and SASEGT. The CDR3 loop spans 11 amino acids. With 2 bases removed from V and 6 bases from J, the gap between germline ends came to 5 bases. CDR3 residues: CASSELTEQYF. The CDR3 DNA follows: TGTGCCAGCAGTGAACTGACCGAGCAGTACTTC.

This clonotype was observed many times. This chain uses TRBV28 with TRBJ2-7; 7 nucleotides line up with TRBD2. The CDR3 covers 17 residues. Losses at the gene ends were 3 bases for V and 5 bases for J; bases not matched to a gene: 16. CDR1 and CDR2 (germline): MDHEN, SYDVKM. CDR3 region: CASSFPPILGRAHEQYF. The CDR3 bases are TGTGCCAGCAGTTTCCCCCCTATTTTGGGGAGGGCCCACGAGCAGTACTTC. The whole variable domain, filled in from reference TRBV28 and TRBJ2-7, reads DVKVTQSSRYLVKRTGEKVFLECVQDMDHENMFWYRQDPGLGLRLIYFSYDVKMKEKGDIPEGYSVSREKKERFSLILESASTNQTSMYLCASSFPPILGRAHEQYFGPGTRLTVT.